One sample yielded the 27 T cell receptor beta chains listed below, sequenced in a study of T cell responses to AZD1222 COVID-19 vaccine. The assay was immunoSEQ multiplex PCR, and TCRdb's table has in-frame clones only and misses some. The data contain roughly 250,000 clones, more than 80% of them singletons. This material consisted of peripheral blood, taken on day 0 of AZD1222 vaccination. Source of these receptors: an adult in good health.

As DNA, the CDR3 is TGTGCCAGCAGTGAACGGCAGCCGAATCAGCCCCAGCATTTT. This translates into CASSERQPNQPQHF. The chain uses TRBV6-1 and TRBJ1-5; D is unclear. This CDR3 region has 14 residues. Germline V gives CDR1 MNHNS, CDR2 SASEGT. V lost 2 bases, J lost 4 bases, and 9 bases lay in between.

This clone was recorded once. This sequence joins TRBV9 and TRBJ2-1; 9 bases are a match to TRBD2. The germline gives CDR1 SGDLS, CDR2 YYNGEE. The length of the CDR3 is 15 residues. Losses at the gene ends were 3 bases for V and 7 bases for J; bases not matched to a gene: 8. The DNA for the CDR3 is TGTGCCAGCAGCGAGGGTAGCGGGAGTGCAAATGAGCAGTTCTTC. It encodes CASSEGSGSANEQFF.

V is TRBV4-1 and J is TRBJ2-2; 7 bases are a match to TRBD1. Trimming took 5 bases from V and 5 from J; bases not matched to a gene: 8. This CDR3 region has 15 residues. Germline V gives CDR1 MGHRA, CDR2 YSYEKL. The CDR3 DNA is TGCGCCAGCAGCACACGGACAGGCCTGACCGGGGAGCTGTTTTTT. This encodes CASSTRTGLTGELFF.

The CDR3 spells CASSLGLVGVETQYF. As DNA, the CDR3 is TGCGCCAGCAGCTTGGGGTTGGTTGGGGTGGAGACCCAGTACTTC. J is TRBJ2-5 and V is TRBV5-1; D is uncertain. The ends were cut back, 0 bases at V and 5 bases at J, with 14 bases in the middle. The CDR3 extends over 15 amino acids. The germline V gene has CDR1 SGHRS and CDR2 YFSETQ.

This sequence joins TRBV20-1 and TRBJ1-2; D remains unclear. In germline, CDR1 is DFQATT, CDR2 SNEGSKA (reference sequence). CDR3 size: 11 residues. Trimming left V 6 bases short and J 8 bases short, with 13 bases between. CDR3 sequence reads: CSAPQPRGYTF. The DNA of the CDR3 is TGCAGTGCCCCTCAGCCCAGGGGCTACACCTTC.

V and J are TRBV10-1 and TRBJ2-7, with TRBD1 matching 8 bases. The CDR3 loop spans 12 amino acids. From germline, CDR1 is WNHNN and CDR2 SYGVQD (reference sequence). The CDR3 coding sequence is TGCACCGAGGACAGGGCCTTCTACGAGCAGTACTTC. This gives the protein CTEDRAFYEQYF.

The chain recombines TRBV6-6 with TRBJ1-4; the D gene is possibly TRBD1 (5 bases). Trimming took off 5 bases at V and 0 bases at J, with 13 bases between the two ends. CDR1 MNHNY and CDR2 SVGAGI come from the germline V gene (reference sequence). CDR3 length: 16 residues. The CDR3 protein is CASSLRDSTTNEKLFF. CDR3 DNA: TGTGCCAGCAGTCTCCGGGACTCAACAACTAATGAAAAACTGTTTTTT.

The gene calls are TRBV15 and TRBJ2-1, with D tentatively TRBD2 (5 bases). The CDR3 consists of 17 residues. Germline V gives CDR1 LNHNV, CDR2 YYDKDF (reference sequence). Trimming took 0 bases from V and 2 from J, leaving 14 bases between them. CDR3 protein: CATSRDQTGKTYNEQFF. In DNA form, the CDR3 reads TGTGCCACCAGCAGAGATCAGACGGGAAAGACCTACAATGAGCAGTTCTTC.

The rearrangement links TRBV9 to TRBJ2-6; 7 bases match TRBD1. The CDR3 length is 18 residues. The trim removed 0 bases at V and 3 bases at J, leaving 9 bases unmatched. From germline, CDR1 is SGDLS and CDR2 YYNGEE. The CDR3 coding sequence is TGTGCCAGCAGCGTAGGATACAGGGGTATAGGTGGGGCCAACGTCCTGACTTTC. It translates to CASSVGYRGIGGANVLTF.

The chain has TRBV18 and TRBJ1-1; possible D gene TRBD1, 5 bases. The CDR3 has 15 residues. The V gene's germline CDR1 is KGHSH and CDR2 LQKENI. With 4 bases removed from V and 5 bases from J, the gap between germline ends came to 17 bases. This chain's CDR3 is CASSQGRALSTEAFF. The CDR3 DNA reads TGTGCCAGCTCACAGGGGCGAGCCCTTTCAACTGAAGCTTTCTTT.

The CDR3 region has the DNA TGTGCCAGCAGCTTCGGACAGGGGGGATACAATGAGCAGTTCTTC. Translation: CASSFGQGGYNEQFF. The V call is TRBV7-2, the J call TRBJ2-1; 10 positions agree with TRBD1. This CDR3 has 15 amino acids. Germline V gene sequence: CDR1 SGHTA, CDR2 FQGNSA. V shed 3 bases, J shed 4 bases, and the junction held 3 bases outside the gene matches.

This sequence joins TRBV5-4 and TRBJ2-1; TRBD2 might be the D (7 bases). CDR3 length equals 15 residues. Trimming took 4 bases from V and 8 from J, leaving 19 bases between them. Germline V gene lookup returns CDR1 SGHNT and CDR2 YYREEE (reference sequence). The CDR3, as DNA: TGTGCCAGCAGCCCCCGACTAGGGGGGGAGGATGAGCAGTTCTTC. Encoded protein: CASSPRLGGEDEQFF.

The chain uses TRBV6-2 or TRBV6-3 and TRBJ1-5; D ambiguous. Germline V CDR1 and CDR2: MNHEY, SVGEGT. V dropped 4 bases and J dropped 3 bases, with 4 bases sitting between them. This CDR3 is built from 12 residues. CDR3 region: CASSSVNQPQHF. The CDR3 nucleotides read TGTGCCAGCAGTTCAGTCAATCAGCCCCAGCATTTT.

The chain recombines TRBV24-1 with TRBJ2-2, with D possibly matching TRBD2 (6 bases). V was pared by 4 bases and J by 1 base, with 12 bases between. The CDR3 has 16 amino acids. CDR1 is KGHDR, CDR2 SFDVKD, per germline. CDR3 loop: CATSEGGRGNTGELFF. The CDR3 nucleotides are TGTGCCACCAGTGAGGGGGGTAGAGGGAACACCGGGGAGCTGTTTTTT.

This chain connects TRBV18 to TRBJ1-5, with D perhaps matching TRBD1 (5 bases). The germline V gene encodes CDR1 KGHSH and CDR2 LQKENI. The CDR3 spans 13 residues. The V and J ends lost 4 bases and 4 bases respectively, with 8 bases between them. CDR3 nucleotides: TGTGCCAGCTCACAGACAGAAAATCAGCCCCAGCATTTT. Its protein is CASSQTENQPQHF.

The chain has TRBV28 and TRBJ1-6, with no clear D. This CDR3 contains 12 residues. Germline loops: CDR1 MDHEN, CDR2 SYDVKM. V was clipped by 6 bases and J by 9 bases, with 9 bases between them. CDR3 region: CASSRLGSPLHF. As DNA, the CDR3 is TGTGCCAGCAGCCGGTTGGGTTCACCCCTCCACTTT.

A single count supports this clone. The chain uses TRBV2 and TRBJ2-5, with 7 bases identical to TRBD2. Trimming removed 2 bases from V and 3 bases from J; junction bases left unmatched: 6. The germline V gene has CDR1 SNHLY and CDR2 FYNNEI. CDR3 size: 15 residues. CDR3 nucleotides: TGTGCCAGCAGTGAAACCTGGGCGGGGGAAGAGACCCAGTACTTC. This gives the protein CASSETWAGEETQYF.

The chain joins TRBV9 to TRBJ2-5; 8 nucleotides agree with TRBD2. This CDR3 region has 15 residues. V lost 5 bases and J lost 4; bases outside the gene matches: 10. The germline gives CDR1 SGDLS, CDR2 YYNGEE. Here the CDR3 DNA reads TGTGCCAGCAGTTCCGGGAGGGTGAGAGGAGAGACCCAGTACTTC. Encoded protein: CASSSGRVRGETQYF.

The genes are TRBV28 and TRBJ2-1; 11 nucleotides line up with TRBD2. The CDR3 has 15 amino acids. Germline V gene lookup returns CDR1 MDHEN and CDR2 SYDVKM. After removal of 7 bases from V and 9 bases from J, the junction contained 11 bases not matched to a gene. The CDR3: CASTQRPSGRSEQFF. In DNA form, the CDR3 reads TGTGCCAGCACCCAAAGGCCTAGCGGGAGGAGTGAGCAGTTCTTC.

V is TRBV5-1 and J is TRBJ2-4; D unresolved. V lost 0 bases, J lost 7 bases, and 11 bases lay in between. In germline, CDR1 is SGHRS, CDR2 YFSETQ. The CDR3 covers 14 residues. The CDR3 sequence: CASSLARMGNIQYF. The CDR3 DNA reads TGCGCCAGCAGCTTGGCTAGGATGGGTAACATTCAGTACTTC. The full variable domain, with the rest looked up from reference TRBV5-1 and TRBJ2-4, is KAGVTQTPRYLIKTRGQQVTLSCSPISGHRSVSWYQQTPGQGLQFLFEYFSETQRNKGNFPGRFSGRQFSNSRSEMNVSTLELGDSALYLCASSLARMGNIQYFGAGTRLSVL.

This clone was seen only once. The J gene is TRBJ2-2, the V gene TRBV24-1; 11 positions agree with TRBD1. There are 13 residues in the CDR3. V lost 12 bases, J lost 6 bases, and 5 bases stayed unmatched. CDR1 KGHDR and CDR2 SFDVKD come from the germline V gene. CDR3 sequence: CASRDRGSGELFF. CDR3 DNA: TGTGCCTCCCGGGACAGGGGGTCCGGGGAGCTGTTTTTT.

This rearrangement joins TRBV28 to TRBJ1-2; D call uncertain. V shed 4 bases and J shed 7 bases, with 10 bases lying between them. The CDR3 is 12 amino acids. Germline CDR1 reads MDHEN; CDR2 reads SYDVKM. The CDR3 sequence is CASSYVESGYTF. The CDR3 nucleotides are TGTGCCAGCAGTTATGTGGAGAGTGGCTACACCTTC.

This clone was seen a single time. The chain joins TRBV5-4 to TRBJ1-4; D unclear. The V gene's germline CDR1 is SGHNT and CDR2 YYREEE (reference sequence). The CDR3 covers 15 residues. V lost 3 bases, J lost 3 bases, and 12 bases lay in between. As DNA, the CDR3 is TGTGCCAGCAGCTCCGACACTGCGGCTAATGAAAAACTGTTTTTT. This gives the protein CASSSDTAANEKLFF.

The genes are TRBV18 and TRBJ2-1, with TRBD1 as a possible D gene (6 bases). Germline lookup yields CDR1 KGHSH and CDR2 LQKENI. CDR3 length equals 16 residues. The V and J ends lost 6 bases and 8 bases respectively, with 23 bases between them. CDR3: CASSPRTSRPGDEQFF. The CDR3 DNA reads TGTGCCAGCTCCCCGCGGACTTCCCGCCCAGGGGATGAGCAGTTCTTC.

This clone was counted once. The rearrangement links TRBV2 to TRBJ1-3; no definite D call. The CDR3 spans 13 residues. In germline, CDR1 is SNHLY, CDR2 FYNNEI. The V and J ends lost 5 bases and 0 bases respectively, with 5 bases between them. DNA for the CDR3: TGTGCCAGCAGTCCGAACTCTGGAAACACCATATATTTT. This gives the protein CASSPNSGNTIYF.

This chain connects TRBV5-1 to TRBJ2-1; the D gene is possibly TRBD2 (6 bases). Germline-derived CDR1 and CDR2 are SGHRS and YFSETQ. Trimming stripped 3 bases from V and 8 bases from J, with 12 bases between. The CDR3 is made up of 13 amino acids. CDR3 coding DNA: TGCGCCAGCAGCTGGGGGGACCTTCATGAGCAGTTCTTC. Translation: CASSWGDLHEQFF.

This clone occurred once. The chain links TRBV5-1 to TRBJ2-7; D not certain. The V gene's germline CDR1 is SGHRS and CDR2 YFSETQ. The V and J ends lost 4 bases and 3 bases respectively, with 8 bases between them. The CDR3 consists of 12 residues. CDR3 residues: CASSPNSYEQYF. The CDR3 region has the DNA TGCGCCAGCAGCCCGAACAGCTACGAGCAGTACTTC.